This T cell receptor beta chain was sequenced during a study of control samples from healthy donors and cancer patients. Assay used: immunoSEQ multiplex PCR; TCRdb lists only in-frame clones, some missing. The sample carries under 150,000 clones, about nine tenths recorded once. This clonotype originated in a man in his thirties or forties in good health. Material: blood.

The CDR3 is CASSGLASTDTQYF. The CDR3 coding sequence is TGTGCCAGCAGCGGACTAGCGAGTACAGATACGCAGTATTTT. V usage is TRBV6-5 and J usage is TRBJ2-3; TRBD2 aligns across 9 bases. This CDR3 spans 14 amino acids. CDR1 is MNHEY, CDR2 SVGAGI, per germline. The V and J ends lost 6 bases and 3 bases, in that order; junction bases with no gene match: 4.